The source of this TCR beta chain is a study of blood T cell repertoires in COVID-19. Losses at the gene ends were 11 bases for V and 0 bases for J; bases not matched to a gene: 3. The CDR3 is 13 residues long. Germline V gene lookup returns CDR1 MNHEY and CDR2 SVGAGI. Authors' methods: Amplification with reference gene primers provided the estimates of nucleated cell counts. This table comes from immunoSEQ multiplex PCR, and its TCRdb copy is limited to in-frame clones, with some not included. V, J and clone size reflect that table, while D and trimming were determined from the DNA. The profile shows over 200,000 clones, around 83% of them singletons.

The source material was peripheral blood. This receptor was obtained from a man aged 80 or over with acute or convalescent COVID-19. The J gene is TRBJ1-5, the V gene TRBV6-5; TRBD1 matches at 8 bases. CDR3 region: CAARGPSNQPQHF. DNA of the CDR3: TGTGCCGCCAGGGGGCCTAGCAATCAGCCCCAGCATTTT.